The subject of this entry is one T cell receptor (beta chain). Its specificity is not known. The data stem from a study of shared clonotypes between healthy human individuals. Study information: The study enrolled a couple of women and three men aged 18 to 49. Whole-study results and caveats: An effect of sequencing depth on clonotype sharing among donors was expected. For sorted subsets, rarefaction showed incomplete sequencing despite large depth. When compared with the clonotypes that were shared by all four sorted-subset donors, the non-shared clonotypes turned out to have lower generation probabilities.

V was shortened by 7 bases and J by 0 bases, with 15 bases between the two germline ends. The CDR3 covers 15 residues. Germline CDR1 and CDR2: MNHEY and SVGAGI. Positive CCR7 selection of CD45RO-negative cells yielded the naive CD8 cells, and terminally differentiated effector memory CD45RA+ cells were excluded. Sequenced by immunoSEQ multiplex PCR; TCRdb stores in-frame clones only, minus some. The table lists about 2.1 million clones, roughly 91% of them singletons. The V and J genes are TRBV6-5 and TRBJ1-2; D unclear. The clonotype was recovered from a man aged 18 to 30 in good health. Some clones in this sample may be carry-over from other donors' samples. The sequencing input was naive CD8+ T cells from PBMCs. The CDR3 DNA sequence: TGTGCCAGCACCAGATATGCGGGCGCTAACTATGGCTACACCTTC. It codes for CASTRYAGANYGYTF.